This passage covers 28 T cell receptor beta chains from one sample sequenced in a study of blood T cells in healthy people across ages. PCR was performed a second time for about 7 to 11 cycles using a sample-barcoded 5' primer and a J-beta primer mix. A single record per CDR3 protein comes from TCRdb applying MiXCR to the 5' RACE reads. This table has some 760,000 distinct CDR3 sequences, 25% appearing once. Another study also made use of these data, one on T cells of mothers and their children.

Source material: blood. All receptors derive from a boy younger than 18 in good health.

In its sample, this clonotype was seen a few times. This chain uses TRBV27 with TRBJ1-6; D is possibly TRBD1 (6 bases). The V gene lost 0 bases and the J gene lost 9 bases, with 12 bases spanning the gap. CDR1 and CDR2 (germline): MNHEY, SMNVEV (reference sequence). The CDR3 runs to 15 residues. For the CDR3, the DNA is TGTGCCAGCAGTTTATCAGGGGGGGCGCGTTCACCCCTCCACTTT. This codes for CASSLSGGARSPLHF.

This sequence joins TRBV12-3 or TRBV12-4 and TRBJ1-2; a possible D gene is TRBD1 (6 bases). The CDR3 is 15 amino acids. V was cut by 4 bases and J by 4 bases, with 16 bases left in between. CDR3 in amino acids: CASSSQGLRGYGYTF. The CDR3 bases are TGTGCCAGCAGTTCACAGGGTCTGCGAGGCTATGGCTACACCTTC.

This clonotype was observed a few times. This chain uses TRBV4-2 with TRBJ2-5; 7 nucleotides match TRBD2. Per germline, CDR1 LGHNA and CDR2 YNFKEQ. V lost 0 bases to trimming and J lost 2 bases; unmatched junction nucleotides: 6. There are 16 residues in the CDR3. The CDR3 bases are TGTGCCAGCAGCCAAGATGGGGGGGATATTCAAGAGACCCAGTACTTC. This sequence encodes CASSQDGGDIQETQYF.

This clonotype was counted many times. J is TRBJ1-6 and V is TRBV10-3, with D possibly being TRBD1 (6 bases). The V gene's germline CDR1 is ENHRY and CDR2 SYGVKD. CDR3 length: 13 amino acids. The V gene lost 6 bases and the J gene lost 10 bases, with 13 bases spanning the gap. The CDR3 spells CAISQDSDSPLHF. The CDR3 DNA is TGTGCCATCAGCCAGGACAGTGACTCACCCCTCCACTTT.

The table lists this clonotype with many counts. The chain recombines TRBV28 with TRBJ2-7; D is unclear. Germline assignment: CDR1 MDHEN and CDR2 SYDVKM. Trimming took off 7 bases at V and 4 bases at J, with 8 bases between the two ends. The CDR3 is 11 amino acids. CDR3 protein: CASKSGYEQYF. CDR3 bases: TGTGCCAGCAAGTCCGGGTACGAGCAGTACTTC.

The chain is built from TRBV6-1 and TRBJ2-1; the match to TRBD1 covers 7 bases. The last part of the DNA fits TRBJ2-7 better; the J call may be wrong. CDR1 and CDR2 (germline): MNHNS, SASEGT. CDR3 length equals 17 residues. The CDR3 bases are TGTGCCAGCAGACCAGGGGCAAAGGGACAGCCGACCTACGAGCAGTACTTC. Translation: CASRPGAKGQPTYEQYF.

This rearrangement joins TRBV4-1 to TRBJ1-6; D is ambiguous. This CDR3 contains 12 residues. The V end was cut by 2 bases, the J end by 7 bases, with 3 bases between. Germline values: CDR1 MGHRA, CDR2 YSYEKL. The CDR3 sequence is CASSQLNSPLHF. Here the CDR3 DNA reads TGCGCCAGCAGCCAACTAAATTCACCCCTCCACTTT.

The chain uses TRBV11-1 and TRBJ2-7; 8 bases align to TRBD1. V was pared by 4 bases and J by 2 bases, with 7 bases of the junction left unmatched. The CDR3 runs 15 residues. The germline V gene encodes CDR1 SGHAT and CDR2 FQDESV (reference sequence). The CDR3 reads CASSSTDRGPYEQYF. For the CDR3, the DNA is TGTGCCAGCAGCTCCACCGACAGGGGTCCCTACGAGCAGTACTTC.

The chain combines TRBV12-3 or TRBV12-4 with TRBJ1-5; no firm D call. The CDR3 is 14 residues long. The V gene lost 3 bases and the J gene lost 4 bases, with 10 bases spanning the gap. CDR3 nucleotides: TGTGCCAGCAGTTTGAGCTACCCAAATCAGCCCCAGCATTTT. Translation: CASSLSYPNQPQHF.

A few counts support this clonotype. The genes are TRBV3-1 and TRBJ2-5; 12 bases match TRBD2. Germline trimming cut 1 base from V and 1 base from J; bases unmatched to any gene: 1. Germline CDR1 is LGHDT and CDR2 is YNNKEL (reference sequence). CDR3 length: 16 residues. Written as DNA, the CDR3 is TGTGCCAGCAGCCAAGGGACTAGCGGGGCCCAAGAGACCCAGTACTTC. It specifies CASSQGTSGAQETQYF.

This clonotype appeared a few times. J is TRBJ2-6 and V is TRBV13, with TRBD1 as a possible D gene (6 bases). V gave up 4 bases and J gave up 3 bases, with 10 bases separating them. This CDR3 is 15 amino acids long. Germline V gene sequence: CDR1 PRHDT, CDR2 FYEKMQ (reference sequence). The DNA for the CDR3 is TGTGCCAGCAGCTACACAGGGAGTGGGGCCAACGTCCTGACTTTC. Protein sequence: CASSYTGSGANVLTF. Based on the CDR3 plus reference TRBV13 and TRBJ2-6, the full variable domain is AAGVIQSPRHLIKEKRETATLKCYPIPRHDTVYWYQQGPGQDPQFLISFYEKMQSDKGSIPDRFSAQQFSDYHSELNMSSLELGDSALYFCASSYTGSGANVLTFGAGSRLTVL.

This clonotype has only a few counts. This rearrangement joins TRBV7-9 to TRBJ2-7; TRBD1 matches at 10 bases. The CDR3 extends over 15 amino acids. V dropped 5 bases and J dropped 3; count of bases not matched to a gene: 7. The germline gives CDR1 SEHNR, CDR2 FQNEAQ (reference sequence). The CDR3 DNA follows: TGTGCCAGCAGCCCGTACGGGACAGGGGACTACGAGCAGTACTTC. It translates to CASSPYGTGDYEQYF. The full variable domain, with the rest looked up from reference TRBV7-9 and TRBJ2-7, is DTGVSQNPRHKITKRGQNVTFRCDPISEHNRLYWYRQTLGQGPEFLTYFQNEAQLEKSRLLSDRFSAERPKGSFSTLEIQRTEQGDSAMYLCASSPYGTGDYEQYFGPGTRLTVT.

Remarks on this clonotype: One end of the junction fails to match germline, which may point to a read error. The chain employs TRBV29-1 and TRBJ2-7, with D hard to call. Germline CDR1 and CDR2: SQVTM and ANQGSEA. The CDR3 sequence is 13 residues long. The DNA for the CDR3 is TGCAGCGTTTTGGACGGAACCTCCTACGAACAGTACTTC. It translates to CSVLDGTSYEQYF.

The chain recombines TRBV7-9 with TRBJ1-4; D not resolved. CDR3 size: 14 residues. Trimming stripped 3 bases from V and 1 base from J, with 6 bases between. The germline gives CDR1 SEHNR, CDR2 FQNEAQ (reference sequence). CDR3 bases: TGTGCCAGCAGCTTTGAGGGAACTAATGAAAAACTGTTTTTT. It translates to CASSFEGTNEKLFF. The complete variable domain, with remaining parts taken from reference TRBV7-9 and TRBJ1-4, reads DTGVSQNPRHKITKRGQNVTFRCDPISEHNRLYWYRQTLGQGPEFLTYFQNEAQLEKSRLLSDRFSAERPKGSFSTLEIQRTEQGDSAMYLCASSFEGTNEKLFFGSGTQLSVL.

This clonotype was found a few times. The chain is built from TRBV3-1 and TRBJ2-5; D is perhaps TRBD1 or TRBD2 (6 bases each). Gene TRBJ2-7 matches the end of the DNA better, so the J call may be wrong. There are 14 residues in the CDR3. Germline-derived CDR1 and CDR2 are LGHDT and YNNKEL (reference sequence). CDR3 sequence (DNA): TGTGCCAGCAGCCTAAGGGGGGTTTCCCACGAGCAGTACTTC. Its translation is CASSLRGVSHEQYF.

For this clonotype: Sequence at one end of the junction differs from germline and may be a read error. The V gene is TRBV5-1, the J gene TRBJ2-1, with TRBD2 matching 8 bases. The CDR3 extends over 15 amino acids. Germline V gives CDR1 SGHRS, CDR2 YFSETQ. CDR3 loop: CASRSPGTSVDEQFF. CDR3 coding DNA: TGTGCCAGCAGATCACCCGGGACTAGTGTCGATGAGCAGTTCTTC. Looking up the rest from reference TRBV5-1 and TRBJ2-1 gives the full variable domain: KAGVTQTPRYLIKTRGQQVTLSCSPISGHRSVSWYQQTPGQGLQFLFEYFSETQRNKGNFPGRFSGRQFSNSRSEMNVSTLELGDSALYLCASRSPGTSVDEQFFGPGTRLTVL.

The CDR3 DNA reads TGTGCCAGCAGAACGCAGGTGACGGGCTACACCTTC. It encodes CASRTQVTGYTF. The V and J genes are TRBV12-3 or TRBV12-4 and TRBJ1-2; D remains ambiguous. Trimming pared 6 bases from V and 8 bases from J, leaving 13 bases between. The CDR3 contains 12 residues.

In its sample, this clonotype was seen once. The genes are TRBV6-6 and TRBJ1-4, with no clear D. There are 14 residues in the CDR3. V lost 6 bases and J lost 4, with 12 bases in between. CDR1 and CDR2 (germline): MNHNY, SVGAGI (reference sequence). The CDR3 loop reads CASSHAVINEKLFF. The DNA of the CDR3 is TGTGCCAGCAGCCACGCGGTGATTAATGAAAAACTGTTTTTT.

In this sample, this clonotype turned up many times. This chain uses TRBV12-3 or TRBV12-4 with TRBJ2-5, with 11 bases lining up with TRBD1. The CDR3 length is 15 residues. The J segment lost 5 bases and the V segment lost 5 bases, leaving 7 bases of the junction unmatched. Here the CDR3 DNA reads TGTGCCAGCAGTCCAGGGACAGGGGGTGGTGAGACCCAGTACTTC. Its protein product is CASSPGTGGGETQYF.

This chain joins TRBV9 and TRBJ1-2; D is unclear. The CDR3 extends over 17 amino acids. Trimming cost V 0 bases and J 5 bases, with 20 bases left between them. Germline V gene sequence: CDR1 SGDLS, CDR2 YYNGEE. The CDR3 sequence is CASSVGRDQPLLYGYTF. CDR3 DNA: TGTGCCAGCAGCGTAGGGCGAGACCAGCCGCTCCTGTATGGCTACACCTTC.

As regards this clonotype: Without the conserved terminal phenylalanine or tryptophan, this CDR3 likely stems from a read error. The chain carries TRBV12-3 or TRBV12-4 and TRBJ2-5; D unresolved. V was shortened by 5 bases and J by 3 bases, with 10 bases between the two germline ends. The CDR3 consists of 13 residues. CDR3 residues: CASSRISKETQYL. CDR3 DNA sequence: TGTGCCAGCAGTAGAATTTCTAAAGAGACCCAGTACCTC.

This clonotype has a handful of counts. The rearrangement joins TRBV7-2 to TRBJ1-1; D gene uncertain. The CDR3 has 13 amino acids. The germline CDR1 and CDR2 sequences are SGHTA and FQGNSA. Trimming took 1 base from V and 6 from J, leaving 9 bases between them. The CDR3 here is CASSLDSISEAFF. CDR3 nucleotides: TGTGCCAGCAGCTTAGACTCCATCTCTGAAGCTTTCTTT.

This clonotype occurred many times. CDR3 sequence (DNA): TGCAGCGTACTAGCGGCCACCGGGGAGCTGTTTTTT. It is translated as CSVLAATGELFF. The chain has TRBV29-1 and TRBJ2-2, with TRBD2 matching 8 bases. CDR3 length equals 12 residues. The germline CDR1 and CDR2 sequences are SQVTM and ANQGSEA. Trimming at V came to 6 bases and at J to 4 bases, leaving 1 base not matched to a gene.

V and J are TRBV20-1 and TRBJ2-7; 8 bases are a match to TRBD1. Germline lookup yields CDR1 DFQATT and CDR2 SNEGSKA (reference sequence). Losses at the gene ends were 0 bases for V and 4 bases for J; bases not matched to a gene: 2. CDR3 length: 13 amino acids. CDR3 protein: CSAREDRGYEQYF. CDR3 nucleotides: TGCAGTGCTAGAGAAGACAGGGGTTACGAGCAGTACTTC.

The chain employs TRBV6-5 and TRBJ2-7; unclear D gene. The V gene's germline CDR1 is MNHEY and CDR2 SVGAGI. The V end lost 9 bases, the J end lost 6 bases, and 15 bases lay between the germline ends. This CDR3 is built from 12 residues. The CDR3 DNA reads TGTGCCAGACAGACCAAAGACGTCGAGCAGTACTTC. This sequence encodes CARQTKDVEQYF.

This rearrangement joins TRBV28 to TRBJ2-2; 9 bases are shared with TRBD2. Germline lookup yields CDR1 MDHEN and CDR2 SYDVKM. J lost 0 bases, V lost 5 bases, and 10 bases had no gene match. CDR3 length equals 18 residues. The CDR3 protein is CASSTSSSGIANTGELFF. Written as DNA, the CDR3 is TGTGCCAGCAGTACTTCTTCTAGCGGGATCGCGAACACCGGGGAGCTGTTTTTT.

The rearrangement joins TRBV6-1 to TRBJ1-4; D not resolved. This CDR3 has 13 residues. V gave up 7 bases and J gave up 0 bases, with 6 bases separating them. Germline loops: CDR1 MNHNS, CDR2 SASEGT. The CDR3 here is CASKDSTNEKLFF. CDR3 sequence (DNA): TGTGCCAGCAAGGATTCAACTAATGAAAAACTGTTTTTT.

The V gene is TRBV4-2, the J gene TRBJ2-5; D may be TRBD1 or TRBD2 (6 bases each). This CDR3 is built from 15 residues. The V end was cut by 0 bases, the J end by 4 bases, with 12 bases between. CDR1 and CDR2 from the germline V gene are LGHNA and YNFKEQ. The CDR3 DNA reads as TGTGCCAGCAGCCAAGATGTGGGGGGCGGAGAGACCCAGTACTTC. This codes for CASSQDVGGGETQYF.